This T cell receptor beta chain was identified during a study of blood T cell repertoires in COVID-19. Study-level background: Some COVID-19 samples were acute and others convalescent; all came from the United States, Italy and Spain. In each case, the material was cDNA or gDNA derived from T cells, B-cell-depleted T cells, or PBMCs.

Per the original data handling: The authors estimated nucleated cell counts from reference gene primer amplification. Libraries were prepared by immunoSEQ multiplex PCR; TCRdb keeps only in-frame clonotypes and omits some of them. The DNA was the basis for D and trimming; V, J and clone size are from that table. The table shows approximately 410,000 clones, with approximately 90% occurring only once. Trimming removed 3 bases from V and 3 bases from J, with 15 bases in between. The CDR3 spans 15 residues. Germline CDR1 reads SGHDN; CDR2 reads FVKESK. The sequencing sample was made of peripheral blood. The genes are TRBV14 and TRBJ2-7, with D perhaps matching TRBD1 (5 bases). This clonotype was obtained from a woman in her 30s with active or convalescent COVID-19. CDR3 in amino acids: CASSHSTAKFYEQYF. As DNA, the CDR3 is TGTGCCAGCAGCCATTCGACAGCGAAATTCTACGAGCAGTACTTC.